A single sample gave rise to the 9 T cell receptor beta chains below, sequenced in a study of T-cell reconstitution after alpha-beta-depleted transplantation in children (dated by TCRdb to about 2016). The receptor library was made with PCR. Instrument used: Illumina HiSeq 2500. TCR library preparation used molecular barcoding, with unique molecular identifiers applied to normalize quantification of the TCRbeta repertoire. The raw public reads went through TCRdb reprocessing: fastp at Q25, MiXCR clone calling, in-frame beta chains kept. A single entry per CDR3 protein holds the most common genes and DNA from its merged rows. The sample records just under 550,000 distinct CDR3 sequences, around 17% of which are singletons. The ten largest clones take up less than 4% of the sample. The starting material was PBMCs from the stem cell graft donor, obtained from the stem cell graft. The receptors derive from a human donor who donated a stem cell graft to a child with acute lymphoblastic leukemia.

This clonotype was picked up a small number of times. The chain couples TRBV9 to TRBJ2-5; D is possibly TRBD2 (7 bases). The CDR3 length is 15 residues. Per the germline V gene, CDR1 is SGDLS and CDR2 is YYNGEE. The germline V and J ends were trimmed by 1 base and 5 bases, with 15 bases remaining between them. Here the CDR3 reads CASSVRRGGVETQYF. CDR3 coding DNA: TGTGCCAGCAGCGTAAGGCGCGGGGGCGTGGAGACCCAGTACTTC. The full variable domain, with the rest looked up from reference TRBV9 and TRBJ2-5, is DSGVTQTPKHLITATGQRVTLRCSPRSGDLSVYWYQQSLDQGLQFLIQYYNGEERAKGNILERFSAQQFPDLHSELNLSSLELGDSALYFCASSVRRGGVETQYFGPGTRLLVL.

The gene calls are TRBV4-1 and TRBJ2-2; 12 bases agree with TRBD2. The CDR3 consists of 17 residues. The germline V gene has CDR1 MGHRA and CDR2 YSYEKL. V dropped 2 bases and J dropped 5; count of bases not matched to a gene: 6. The CDR3 here is CASSQPLAGGRTGELFF. Here the CDR3 DNA reads TGCGCCAGCAGCCAACCACTAGCGGGAGGTAGGACCGGGGAGCTGTTTTTT.

This chain joins TRBV4-1 and TRBJ2-1, with a tentative D call TRBD1 (6 bases). There are 13 residues in the CDR3. Germline CDR1 and CDR2: MGHRA and YSYEKL. Deletions cut 4 bases from V and 7 bases from J, with 11 bases between. The DNA of the CDR3 is TGCGCCAGCAGCCCCCAGGGACAAAATGAGCAGTTCTTC. Amino acids: CASSPQGQNEQFF.

CDR3 nucleotides: TGTGCCAGCAGCTTTGGCGGGAGGGCCCGAAATGAGCAGTTCTTC. It encodes CASSFGGRARNEQFF. This chain connects TRBV7-6 to TRBJ2-1; 9 positions match TRBD2. Trimming at V came to 3 bases and at J to 7 bases, leaving 7 bases not matched to a gene. This CDR3 spans 15 amino acids. Germline lookup yields CDR1 SGHVS and CDR2 FNYEAQ.

This clonotype came up once. The V gene is TRBV6-1, the J gene TRBJ2-2; TRBD2 agrees at 10 bases. V was clipped by 5 bases and J by 5 bases; unmatched bases: 17. Germline V gives CDR1 MNHNS, CDR2 SASEGT. The CDR3 extends over 19 amino acids. As DNA, the CDR3 is TGTGCCAGCAGTCAAACCGGGACTAGCGATCTCCCGGGGACCGGGGAGCTGTTTTTT. As protein: CASSQTGTSDLPGTGELFF.

This clonotype has a handful of counts. The rearrangement links TRBV12-3 or TRBV12-4 to TRBJ2-1; 7 bases match TRBD1. The CDR3 totals 16 residues. The V segment lost 5 bases and the J segment 0 bases; nucleotides outside the gene matches: 7. For the CDR3, the DNA is TGTGCCAGCAGTGGGGGACAGCTTAGCTCCTACAATGAGCAGTTCTTC. Its translation is CASSGGQLSSYNEQFF.

The chain is built from TRBV9 and TRBJ1-2; 7 bases align to TRBD1. V shed 0 bases, J shed 4 bases, and the junction held 6 bases outside the gene matches. This CDR3 contains 15 residues. The germline CDR1 and CDR2 sequences are SGDLS and YYNGEE. The CDR3 DNA sequence: TGTGCCAGCAGCGTAGCTATGGGGACAGCCTATGGCTACACCTTC. Amino acid sequence: CASSVAMGTAYGYTF. Complete variable domain (other parts from reference TRBV9 and TRBJ1-2): DSGVTQTPKHLITATGQRVTLRCSPRSGDLSVYWYQQSLDQGLQFLIQYYNGEERAKGNILERFSAQQFPDLHSELNLSSLELGDSALYFCASSVAMGTAYGYTFGSGTRLTVV.

The sample holds a few counts of this clonotype. V gene TRBV6-1 combines with J gene TRBJ1-3; D gene ambiguous. V shed 5 bases and J shed 3 bases, with 8 bases lying between them. CDR1 MNHNS and CDR2 SASEGT come from the germline V gene. This CDR3 spans 13 amino acids. The CDR3 nucleotides are TGTGCCAGCAGTATGGGCCTTGGAAACACCATATATTTT. Protein: CASSMGLGNTIYF.

This sequence joins TRBV4-1 and TRBJ2-3, with D uncertain. Per the germline V gene, CDR1 is MGHRA and CDR2 is YSYEKL. V dropped 1 base and J dropped 1 base, with 6 bases sitting between them. The CDR3 is 14 residues long. The CDR3 here is CASSQAYRTDTQYF. The DNA for the CDR3 is TGCGCCAGCAGCCAAGCCTATCGCACAGATACGCAGTATTTT.